The 7 T cell receptor beta chains below were found in one sample sequenced in a study of spatial heterogeneity in lung cancer. TCRdb re-called the 5' RACE reads through MiXCR, storing one row per CDR3 protein. The data contain approximately 20,000 distinct CDR3 sequences, under 5.5% of them seen just once; the ten biggest clones take up about 7.2%. The time point is: sample taken at primary tumor resection. The sequencing here drew on PBMCs, taken at surgery. These receptors were collected from a male donor with early-stage non-small cell lung cancer.

This clonotype was counted ten times or more. The rearrangement links TRBV7-9 to TRBJ2-1; D unresolved. The CDR3 has 12 amino acids. Germline lookup yields CDR1 SEHNR and CDR2 FQNEAQ (reference sequence). V dropped 4 bases and J dropped 9 bases, with 10 bases sitting between them. CDR3 protein: CASSYLPSEQFF. The DNA of the CDR3 is TGTGCCAGCAGCTATCTCCCGTCTGAGCAGTTCTTC. Filled out from reference TRBV7-9 and TRBJ2-1, the complete variable domain reads DTGVSQNPRHKITKRGQNVTFRCDPISEHNRLYWYRQTLGQGPEFLTYFQNEAQLEKSRLLSDRFSAERPKGSFSTLEIQRTEQGDSAMYLCASSYLPSEQFFGPGTRLTVL.

This clonotype was found a few times. The chain is built from TRBV10-3 and TRBJ2-1, with no clear D. Between the trimmed V and J ends, which lost 2 bases and 6 bases, there was a span of 5 bases. From germline, CDR1 is ENHRY and CDR2 SYGVKD. There are 12 residues in the CDR3. The CDR3 reads CAISEDANEQFF. CDR3 DNA: TGTGCCATCAGTGAGGACGCCAATGAGCAGTTCTTC.

This clonotype was recorded many times. The germline gene is not matched at one end of the junction; a read error may be the cause. J is TRBJ2-7 and V is TRBV29-1, with 8 bases identical to TRBD1. Germline V gene data show CDR1 as SQVTM and CDR2 as ANQGSEA. The CDR3 loop spans 17 amino acids. The CDR3 sequence is CSVEEGVGTGLTGEQYF. CDR3 coding DNA: TGCAGCGTCGAAGAAGGGGTGGGGACAGGCCTCACGGGCGAGCAGTACTTC.

The chain combines TRBV11-2 with TRBJ2-3, with D possibly matching TRBD2 (6 bases). CDR3 length: 15 residues. V was shortened by 4 bases and J by 0 bases, with 11 bases between the two germline ends. CDR1 SGHAT and CDR2 FQNNGV come from the germline V gene. The CDR3 DNA reads TGTGCCAGCAGCTCGGGGGAGTCTAGCACAGATACGCAGTATTTT. Protein: CASSSGESSTDTQYF.

This clonotype was detected ten times or more. The chain combines TRBV12-3 or TRBV12-4 with TRBJ1-5, with D perhaps TRBD1 (5 bases). This CDR3 region has 16 residues. Trimming stripped 5 bases from V and 7 bases from J, with 21 bases between. CDR3 bases: TGTGCCAGCAGTCCGCGGGCACCAGGGTCAGGGCAGCCCCAGCATTTT. Translation: CASSPRAPGSGQPQHF.

This clonotype was observed a few times. The chain couples TRBV5-1 to TRBJ1-2; D is ambiguous. This CDR3 is built from 14 residues. CDR1 is SGHRS, CDR2 YFSETQ, per germline. The V end lost 4 bases, the J end lost 8 bases, and 18 bases lay between the germline ends. This CDR3 reads CASSPNTELGGYTF. Written as DNA, the CDR3 is TGCGCCAGCAGCCCGAATACTGAGTTAGGGGGCTACACCTTC.

Ten or more counts support this clonotype. The V gene is TRBV9, the J gene TRBJ2-2, with unresolved D. V was cut by 1 base and J by 4 bases, with 5 bases left in between. Germline assignment: CDR1 SGDLS and CDR2 YYNGEE. The CDR3 length is 13 residues. The CDR3 protein is CASSVYSTGELFF. In DNA, the CDR3 is TGTGCCAGCAGCGTATACAGCACCGGGGAGCTGTTTTTT.